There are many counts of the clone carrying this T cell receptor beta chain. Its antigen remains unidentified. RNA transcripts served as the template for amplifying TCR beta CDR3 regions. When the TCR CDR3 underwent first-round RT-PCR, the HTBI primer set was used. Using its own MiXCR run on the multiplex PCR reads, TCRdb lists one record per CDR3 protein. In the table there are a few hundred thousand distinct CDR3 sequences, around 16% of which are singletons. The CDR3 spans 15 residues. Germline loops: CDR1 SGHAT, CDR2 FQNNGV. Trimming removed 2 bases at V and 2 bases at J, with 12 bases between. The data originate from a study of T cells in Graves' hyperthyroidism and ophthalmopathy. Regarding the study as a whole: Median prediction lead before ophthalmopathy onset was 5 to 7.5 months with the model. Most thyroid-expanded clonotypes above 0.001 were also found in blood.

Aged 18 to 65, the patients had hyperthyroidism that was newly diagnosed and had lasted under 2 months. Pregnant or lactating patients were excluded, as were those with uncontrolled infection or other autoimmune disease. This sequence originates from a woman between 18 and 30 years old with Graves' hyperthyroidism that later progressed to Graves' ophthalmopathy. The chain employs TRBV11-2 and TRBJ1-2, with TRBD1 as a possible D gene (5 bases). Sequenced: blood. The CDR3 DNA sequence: TGTGCCAGCAGCTTACCCGGGGCTCTAAACTATGGCTACACCTTC. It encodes CASSLPGALNYGYTF.